The 9 T cell receptor beta chains below were found in one sample sequenced in a study of cytomegalovirus exposure and HLA in healthy donors. The primer mix had 60 Vbeta and 13 Jbeta primers. Sequenced by immunoSEQ multiplex PCR; TCRdb stores in-frame clones only, minus some. Counted here are approximately 90,000 clones, 60% to 80% occurring once; the ten biggest clones make up around 2%. Input material: PBMCs. The receptors come from a boy aged 5-17 years in good health and CMV-seronegative.

This chain connects TRBV30 to TRBJ2-3, with D possibly TRBD1 on 5 matching bases. The CDR3 consists of 15 residues. The germline V gene encodes CDR1 GTSNPN and CDR2 SVGIG (reference sequence). V dropped 4 bases and J dropped 3 bases, with 17 bases sitting between them. For the CDR3, the DNA is TGTGCCTGGAATGTAGGGGATGATAAGACAGATACGCAGTATTTT. Protein sequence: CAWNVGDDKTDTQYF.

This clone is a singleton in its sample. One end of the junction does not line up with germline, which may come from a read error. The V gene is TRBV28, the J gene TRBJ2-7; 8 positions match TRBD2. Germline CDR1 and CDR2: MDHEN and SYDVKM. The length of the CDR3 is 13 residues. The CDR3 coding sequence is TGTGCCAGCAGTTTATTGGCCGGGACTAGGTCTCACTTC. Amino acid sequence: CASSLLAGTRSHF. Looking up the rest from reference TRBV28 and TRBJ2-7 gives the full variable domain: DVKVTQSSRYLVKRTGEKVFLECVQDMDHENMFWYRQDPGLGLRLIYFSYDVKMKEKGDIPEGYSVSREKKERFSLILESASTNQTSMYLCASSLLAGTRSHFGPGTRLTVT.

The chain links TRBV7-9 to TRBJ1-1; D is possibly TRBD1 (6 bases). The V and J ends lost 8 bases and 2 bases respectively, with 15 bases between them. The germline gives CDR1 SEHNR, CDR2 FQNEAQ (reference sequence). This CDR3 spans 14 amino acids. The CDR3: CASDTEGHNTEAFF. CDR3 bases: TGTGCCAGCGACACCGAGGGACATAACACTGAAGCTTTCTTT.

This clone turned up a few times. The chain employs TRBV4-1 and TRBJ1-2; D might be TRBD1 (5 bases). The germline CDR1 and CDR2 sequences are MGHRA and YSYEKL. This CDR3 region has 15 residues. Trimming pared 1 base from V and 7 bases from J, leaving 16 bases between. The CDR3 DNA follows: TGCGCCAGCAGCCAAGTTACGACAGATCCCTTTGGCTACACCTTC. It translates to CASSQVTTDPFGYTF.

The chain is built from TRBV11-2 and TRBJ1-4; no reliable D call. CDR1 SGHAT and CDR2 FQNNGV come from the germline V gene. Deletions cut 2 bases from V and 5 bases from J, with 12 bases between. This CDR3 has 15 residues. For the CDR3, the DNA is TGTGCCAGCAGCTTATTCTGGGCACCAAATGAAAAACTGTTTTTT. Translating gives CASSLFWAPNEKLFF.

This clone was counted only a few times. The CDR3 DNA reads TGTGCCAGCAGGACCGGGACAGGGGCGAGTGAGCAGTTCTTC. Its translation is CASRTGTGASEQFF. The V gene is TRBV6-5, the J gene TRBJ2-1; TRBD1 aligns across 10 bases. Germline V gene lookup returns CDR1 MNHEY and CDR2 SVGAGI. The CDR3 loop spans 14 amino acids. V shed 6 bases and J 9 bases; nucleotides not matched to a gene: 8.

The chain employs TRBV6-5 and TRBJ2-1; 7 positions match TRBD1. CDR3 length equals 15 residues. Germline V gene sequence: CDR1 MNHEY, CDR2 SVGAGI. With V trimmed by 2 bases and J by 6 bases, 7 bases remained unmatched. The CDR3: CASSYDETGFNEQFF. The DNA for the CDR3 is TGTGCCAGCAGTTACGATGAGACAGGGTTCAATGAGCAGTTCTTC.

V gene TRBV28 combines with J gene TRBJ2-5; 7 bases map to TRBD1. The CDR3 is 15 amino acids. The V gene end was trimmed by 3 bases and the J gene end by 6 bases; junction bases not matched to a gene: 10. The germline CDR1 and CDR2 sequences are MDHEN and SYDVKM. The CDR3 DNA follows: TGTGCCAGCAGTTTGAAGTCAGGGGGAAAAAAGACCCAGTACTTC. It yields the protein CASSLKSGGKKTQYF.

The genes are TRBV11-3 and TRBJ2-1; TRBD2 aligns across 9 bases. The CDR3 extends over 15 amino acids. Germline CDR1 and CDR2: SGHNT and YENEEA. Trimming cost V 4 bases and J 7 bases; bases outside gene matches: 8. The DNA for the CDR3 is TGTGCCAGCAGCTCCTCGGGACTAGCTATAAATGAGCAGTTCTTC. Encoded protein: CASSSSGLAINEQFF.